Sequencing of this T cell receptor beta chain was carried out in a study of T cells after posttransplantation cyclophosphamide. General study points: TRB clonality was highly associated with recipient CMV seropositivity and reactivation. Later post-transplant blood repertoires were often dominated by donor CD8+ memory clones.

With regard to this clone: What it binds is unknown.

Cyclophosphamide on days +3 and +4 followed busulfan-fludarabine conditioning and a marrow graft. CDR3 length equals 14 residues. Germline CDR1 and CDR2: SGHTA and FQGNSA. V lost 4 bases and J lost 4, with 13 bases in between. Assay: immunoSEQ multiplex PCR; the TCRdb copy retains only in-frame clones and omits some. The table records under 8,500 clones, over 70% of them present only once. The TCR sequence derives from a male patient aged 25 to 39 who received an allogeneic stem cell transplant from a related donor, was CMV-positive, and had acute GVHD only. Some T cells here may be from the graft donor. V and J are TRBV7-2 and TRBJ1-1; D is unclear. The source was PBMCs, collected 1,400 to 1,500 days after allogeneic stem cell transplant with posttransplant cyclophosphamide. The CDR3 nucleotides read TGTGCCAGCAGCTCGAGGAGGGTTCGCACTGAAGCTTTCTTT. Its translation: CASSSRRVRTEAFF.